Following are 18 T cell receptor beta chains from one sample sequenced in a study of blood T cell repertoires in COVID-19. Assay: immunoSEQ multiplex PCR; the TCRdb copy retains only in-frame clones and omits some. The sample records around 250,000 clones, 80% to 85% being singletons. The sample was peripheral blood. These receptors were collected from a woman between 40 and 55 years old who had recovered from COVID-19.

The chain links TRBV11-3 to TRBJ1-2; unclear D gene. V lost 0 bases and J 2 bases, leaving 10 bases between the germline ends. CDR1 and CDR2 (germline): SGHNT, YENEEA. The CDR3 spans 15 residues. The CDR3 spells CASSLEPGANYGYTF. Here the CDR3 DNA reads TGTGCCAGCAGCTTAGAGCCAGGTGCCAACTATGGCTACACCTTC.

The J gene is TRBJ1-5, the V gene TRBV15, with D unresolved. The V gene's germline CDR1 is LNHNV and CDR2 YYDKDF (reference sequence). The CDR3 runs to 16 residues. V was shortened by 3 bases and J by 6 bases, with 18 bases between the two germline ends. CDR3 protein: CATSREVMGMGQPQHF. For the CDR3, the DNA is TGTGCCACCAGCAGGGAGGTGATGGGGATGGGTCAGCCCCAGCATTTT.

This chain joins TRBV5-1 and TRBJ1-1, with TRBD1 matching over 9 bases. The germline V gene has CDR1 SGHRS and CDR2 YFSETQ. The CDR3 length is 16 residues. V trimming: 4 bases; J trimming: 0 bases; junction bases outside the gene matches: 7. CDR3 protein: CASSEDRGYMNTEAFF. The CDR3, as DNA: TGCGCCAGCAGCGAGGACAGGGGCTACATGAACACTGAAGCTTTCTTT.

This clone was picked up many times. V gene TRBV30 combines with J gene TRBJ1-3; D possibly corresponds to TRBD1 (6 bases). In germline, CDR1 is GTSNPN, CDR2 SVGIG (reference sequence). V gave up 2 bases and J gave up 4 bases, with 9 bases separating them. The CDR3 has 13 amino acids. The CDR3 reads CAWSRTGGNTIYF. The CDR3 bases are TGTGCCTGGAGTCGTACAGGGGGAAACACCATATATTTT.

The genes are TRBV6-5 and TRBJ2-7; TRBD1 matches 8 bases. This CDR3 has 15 residues. After removal of 3 bases from V and 0 bases from J, the junction contained 4 bases not matched to a gene. In germline, CDR1 is MNHEY, CDR2 SVGAGI. CDR3 nucleotide sequence: TGTGCCAGCAGTTATGGACAGGGCCTCTCCTACGAGCAGTACTTC. It specifies CASSYGQGLSYEQYF.

The genes are TRBV2 and TRBJ1-1; unclear D gene. The CDR3 loop spans 13 amino acids. Between the trimmed V and J ends, which lost 6 bases and 2 bases, there was a span of 10 bases. CDR1 SNHLY and CDR2 FYNNEI come from the germline V gene. CDR3 in DNA: TGTGCCAGCAGCCTAGAGAAAAACACTGAAGCTTTCTTT. Its protein is CASSLEKNTEAFF. The variable domain in full, completed from reference TRBV2 and TRBJ1-1, reads EPEVTQTPSHQVTQMGQEVILRCVPISNHLYFYWYRQILGQKVEFLVSFYNNEISEKSEIFDDQFSVERPDGSNFTLKIRSTKLEDSAMYFCASSLEKNTEAFFGQGTRLTVV.

The chain joins TRBV7-9 to TRBJ2-4; weak D call: TRBD2 (5 bases). The germline gives CDR1 SEHNR, CDR2 FQNEAQ (reference sequence). Trimming removed 2 bases at V and 7 bases at J, with 18 bases between. The CDR3 consists of 16 residues. The CDR3 protein is CASSLNLGDQRNIQYF. The CDR3 region has the DNA TGTGCCAGCAGCTTAAACCTAGGTGACCAGCGGAACATTCAGTACTTC.

This chain connects TRBV11-2 to TRBJ1-1, with a possible D match to TRBD1 (6 bases). V lost 5 bases and J 9 bases, leaving 22 bases between the germline ends. CDR3 length: 15 residues. Germline V gene lookup returns CDR1 SGHAT and CDR2 FQNNGV. CDR3 sequence (DNA): TGTGCCAGCAGCGCATCGAGGGGGGGACCCCCGAAAGCTTTCTTT. Amino acids: CASSASRGGPPKAFF.

The rearrangement joins TRBV10-3 to TRBJ1-3; no firm D call. CDR1 and CDR2 (germline): ENHRY, SYGVKD. The CDR3 spans 13 residues. Trimming cost V 7 bases and J 0 bases, with 7 bases left between them. The DNA of the CDR3 is TGTGCCATCACCGGGGACTCTGGAAACACCATATATTTT. This codes for CAITGDSGNTIYF.

The V gene is TRBV7-2, the J gene TRBJ1-6; 9 bases are a match to TRBD1. V shed 1 base and J 11 bases; nucleotides not matched to a gene: 6. CDR1 and CDR2 (germline): SGHTA, FQGNSA. The CDR3 is 15 amino acids. The CDR3 DNA sequence: TGTGCCAGCAGCTTAGGGACAGGGGAAATGCCACCCCTCCACTTT. This encodes CASSLGTGEMPPLHF.

The chain joins TRBV29-1 to TRBJ2-5; 12 bases match TRBD2. V lost 5 bases, J lost 4 bases, and 2 bases stayed unmatched. The CDR3 has 13 amino acids. Germline-derived CDR1 and CDR2 are SQVTM and ANQGSEA. The CDR3 reads CSVMTSGGETQYF. In DNA, the CDR3 is TGCAGCGTTATGACTAGCGGGGGAGAGACCCAGTACTTC.

J is TRBJ1-2 and V is TRBV6-5; 9 positions match TRBD1. In germline, CDR1 is MNHEY, CDR2 SVGAGI. The CDR3 is made up of 13 amino acids. The junction had 7 bases not matched to a gene; V was cut back by 7 bases and J by 7 bases. CDR3 in DNA: TGTGCCAGCACCGTGACAGGGGGAGGTGGCTACACCTTC. As protein: CASTVTGGGGYTF.

The CDR3, as DNA: TGTGCCACCACCCAGGCTCGGGATGAAGCTTTCTTT. It translates to CATTQARDEAFF. This sequence joins TRBV7-9 and TRBJ1-1; unclear D gene. The V gene lost 10 bases and the J gene lost 7 bases, with 16 bases spanning the gap. The CDR3 contains 12 residues. The germline V gene has CDR1 SEHNR and CDR2 FQNEAQ (reference sequence).

This clone was found once. This chain connects TRBV2 to TRBJ1-4; 8 nucleotides match TRBD1. This CDR3 is 14 amino acids long. Germline CDR1 is SNHLY and CDR2 is FYNNEI. V shed 7 bases, J shed 7 bases, and the junction held 8 bases outside the gene matches. CDR3 DNA sequence: TGTGCCAGCATGACCGGGACAGGTGGTGAAAAACTGTTTTTT. It is translated as CASMTGTGGEKLFF.

This chain links TRBV27 with TRBJ1-4; possibly TRBD1 for D (5 bases). V was trimmed by 3 bases and J by 7 bases, leaving 18 bases between them. Germline CDR1 reads MNHEY; CDR2 reads SMNVEV (reference sequence). The CDR3 is 16 amino acids. The CDR3 region is CASSFGVQGVGEKLFF. CDR3 DNA sequence: TGTGCCAGCAGTTTCGGCGTCCAGGGTGTGGGTGAAAAACTGTTTTTT.

This chain connects TRBV28 to TRBJ1-2, with D maybe TRBD1 (5 bases). Germline-derived CDR1 and CDR2 are MDHEN and SYDVKM. V gave up 5 bases and J gave up 4 bases, with 14 bases separating them. CDR3 length equals 14 residues. The CDR3 loop is CASSPRDWGYGYTF. CDR3 coding DNA: TGTGCCAGCAGTCCCCGGGACTGGGGCTATGGCTACACCTTC.

V and J are TRBV2 and TRBJ2-6; 11 positions agree with TRBD2. CDR3 length: 18 residues. CDR1 and CDR2 (germline): SNHLY, FYNNEI. Trimming took 7 bases from V and 3 from J; bases not matched to a gene: 11. The CDR3 DNA reads as TGTGCCAGCACCAGTAGCGGGGGGGCCCGGTTTGGGGCCAACGTCCTGACTTTC. Its protein product is CASTSSGGARFGANVLTF.

The chain couples TRBV18 to TRBJ1-3, with D uncertain. The germline V gene encodes CDR1 KGHSH and CDR2 LQKENI. The CDR3 is 16 amino acids. Trimming removed 3 bases from V and 4 bases from J, with 16 bases in between. CDR3 bases: TGTGCCAGCTCACCCTCGGTTATCCCGGGGGGAAACACCATATATTTT. Its translation: CASSPSVIPGGNTIYF. Complete variable domain (other parts from reference TRBV18 and TRBJ1-3): NAGVMQNPRHLVRRRGQEARLRCSPMKGHSHVYWYRQLPEEGLKFMVYLQKENIIDESGMPKERFSAEFPKEGPSILRIQQVVRGDSAAYFCASSPSVIPGGNTIYFGEGSWLTVV.